The 15 T cell receptor beta chains listed next were all sequenced from one sample in a study of blood T cell repertoires in COVID-19. Sequencing used immunoSEQ multiplex PCR; TCRdb keeps in-frame clones, though not all of them. Of 110,000 to 150,000 clones listed, around 86% were seen once; the top ten hold approximately 4.5%. Sequenced material: PBMCs or T cells enriched from blood (not recorded which). Every receptor here comes from a man in his fifties who had recovered from COVID-19.

The gene calls are TRBV20-1 and TRBJ2-2, with a possible D match to TRBD2 (7 bases). Germline CDR1 reads DFQATT; CDR2 reads SNEGSKA (reference sequence). Trimming cost V 3 bases and J 1 base, with 12 bases left between them. This CDR3 spans 15 amino acids. CDR3 loop: CSASVGGLNTGELFF. CDR3 DNA: TGCAGTGCTAGTGTCGGGGGGCTGAACACCGGGGAGCTGTTTTTT.

This chain connects TRBV7-3 to TRBJ2-2, with D possibly matching TRBD2 (6 bases). This CDR3 is 14 amino acids long. The V end was cut by 5 bases, the J end by 7 bases, with 14 bases between. Germline assignment: CDR1 SGHTA and CDR2 FQGTGA. CDR3: CASSPGVGGGELFF. CDR3 coding DNA: TGTGCCAGCAGCCCAGGTGTCGGGGGCGGGGAGCTGTTTTTT.

The rearrangement links TRBV20-1 to TRBJ1-2; TRBD1 might be the D (6 bases). The CDR3 consists of 14 residues. Trimming pared 3 bases from V and 5 bases from J, leaving 16 bases between. From germline, CDR1 is DFQATT and CDR2 SNEGSKA (reference sequence). In DNA form, the CDR3 reads TGCAGTGCTAGTGATCTCAGGGGTTTTTATGGCTACACCTTC. Protein sequence: CSASDLRGFYGYTF.

The gene calls are TRBV9 and TRBJ1-1; D is unresolved. The germline V and J ends were trimmed by 0 bases and 3 bases, with 6 bases remaining between them. CDR1 and CDR2 (germline): SGDLS, YYNGEE. The CDR3 covers 13 residues. The CDR3 DNA reads as TGTGCCAGCAGCGTAGACTCACACACTGAAGCTTTCTTT. Protein product: CASSVDSHTEAFF.

In DNA, the CDR3 is TGTGCCAGCAGGAAGGGGGGCAATCAGCCCCAGCATTTT. Its protein is CASRKGGNQPQHF. The rearrangement joins TRBV2 to TRBJ1-5; D perhaps matches TRBD1 (6 bases). The CDR3 runs to 13 residues. Germline lookup yields CDR1 SNHLY and CDR2 FYNNEI. Trimming took 6 bases from V and 2 from J, leaving 8 bases between them.

The chain carries TRBV3-1 (or the pseudogene TRBV3-2) and TRBJ2-3, with D possibly TRBD2 on 6 matching bases. Between the trimmed V and J ends, which lost 3 bases and 5 bases, there was a span of 15 bases. CDR3 length: 15 residues. Per the germline V gene, CDR1 is LGHDT and CDR2 is YNNKEL (reference sequence). The CDR3 DNA reads as TGTGCCAGCAGCCAGGAGGGGTTGTTGGTAGATACGCAGTATTTT. Translated: CASSQEGLLVDTQYF.

This chain joins TRBV15 and TRBJ1-2; D not resolved. The CDR3 length is 13 residues. CDR1 is LNHNV, CDR2 YYDKDF, per germline (reference sequence). The ends were cut back, 2 bases at V and 6 bases at J, with 10 bases in the middle. The CDR3 region is CATSRSGSNGYTF. The CDR3 nucleotides are TGTGCCACCAGCAGAAGCGGGAGTAATGGCTACACCTTC.

V gene TRBV28 combines with J gene TRBJ1-5, with no clear D. Germline CDR1 is MDHEN and CDR2 is SYDVKM. The germline V and J ends were trimmed by 3 bases and 0 bases, with 18 bases remaining between them. CDR3 size: 18 residues. The CDR3 nucleotides are TGTGCCAGCAGTTTCCGCGAGACGGCCAGACTTAGCAATCAGCCCCAGCATTTT. Translating it yields CASSFRETARLSNQPQHF.

V gene TRBV7-2 combines with J gene TRBJ1-2; no clear D. Germline V gene data show CDR1 as SGHTA and CDR2 as FQGNSA. Trimming removed 1 base at V and 0 bases at J, with 12 bases between. This CDR3 is 16 amino acids long. The CDR3 sequence: CASSLGGEKANYGYTF. The CDR3, as DNA: TGTGCCAGCAGCTTAGGCGGCGAAAAGGCTAACTATGGCTACACCTTC.

This CDR3 reads CASSLGAGNYGYTF. CDR3 nucleotide sequence: TGTGCCAGCAGCTTAGGTGCAGGTAACTATGGCTACACCTTC. The chain carries TRBV13 and TRBJ1-2, with unresolved D. Germline-derived CDR1 and CDR2 are PRHDT and FYEKMQ (reference sequence). The CDR3 extends over 14 amino acids. Deletions cut 0 bases from V and 1 base from J, with 6 bases between.

This chain connects TRBV9 to TRBJ1-2, with 11 bases aligning to TRBD1. CDR3 length equals 13 residues. V gave up 3 bases and J gave up 8 bases; unmatched junction bases: 3. Germline V CDR1 and CDR2: SGDLS, YYNGEE. This CDR3 reads CASSGTGGAGYTF. In nucleotides, the CDR3 is TGTGCCAGCAGCGGGACAGGGGGCGCCGGCTACACCTTC.

The J gene is TRBJ2-7, the V gene TRBV19; TRBD1 agrees at 10 bases. V trimming: 9 bases; J trimming: 1 base; junction bases outside the gene matches: 3. This CDR3 contains 13 residues. Germline V gives CDR1 LNHDA, CDR2 SQIVND (reference sequence). DNA for the CDR3: TGTGCCAGGAGGACAGGGGGTTCCTACGAGCAGTACGTC. This sequence encodes CARRTGGSYEQYV.

The rearrangement uses TRBV9 and TRBJ1-3, with unresolved D. This CDR3 has 14 amino acids. Trimming cost V 0 bases and J 4 bases, with 8 bases left between them. Germline-derived CDR1 and CDR2 are SGDLS and YYNGEE. Here the CDR3 reads CASSVVGSGNTIYF. CDR3 sequence (DNA): TGTGCCAGCAGCGTAGTAGGGAGCGGAAACACCATATATTTT.

The rearrangement links TRBV7-8 to TRBJ2-2; TRBD1 agrees at 8 bases. This CDR3 has 13 amino acids. Germline V CDR1 and CDR2: SGHVS, FQNEAQ. The V and J ends lost 5 bases and 6 bases, in that order; junction bases with no gene match: 2. This chain's CDR3 is CASSPDRAGELFF. DNA for the CDR3: TGTGCCAGCAGCCCGGACAGGGCCGGGGAGCTGTTTTTT.

The chain carries TRBV4-3 and TRBJ1-3, with 9 bases lining up with TRBD1. This CDR3 is built from 17 residues. In germline, CDR1 is LGHNA, CDR2 YSLEER. V lost 4 bases, J lost 2 bases, and 9 bases stayed unmatched. CDR3 DNA: TGCGCCAGCAGCCCTTCTTATGGACAGGGGACTGGAAACACCATATATTTT. Its translation is CASSPSYGQGTGNTIYF.